The rows below give T cell receptor beta chains drawn from one sample of a study of T-cell reconstitution after alpha-beta-depleted transplantation in children. TCRdb ran MiXCR on the PCR reads and lists one entry per CDR3 protein. The top ten hold 4% to 5.5% of the sample, which has about 350,000 distinct CDR3 sequences, about an eighth seen once. The specimen comprised PBMCs, sampled from the stem cell graft. Receptor source: a human donor who donated a stem cell graft to a child with Fanconi anemia. CDR3s include the opening cysteine and the closing phenylalanine or tryptophan. The order of the fields is D gene, clone size, V gene, J gene, CDR3 DNA, CDR3 protein. A D gene is named only where the DNA matches it firmly. Some rows mark clone size as missing; the rest say once, few, many or name a class of expanded clone.

D: TRBD2
size: few
V: TRBV7-8
J: TRBJ2-2
DNA: TGTGCCAGCAGCTCCTCAGGGACTAGTTCCGGGGAGCTGTTTTTT
CDR3: CASSSSGTSSGELFF

D: NA
size: NA
V: TRBV5-1
J: TRBJ1-2
DNA: TGCGCCAGCAGCCCCGAGAGCTATGGCTACACCTTC
CDR3: CASSPESYGYTF

D: NA
size: few
V: TRBV27
J: TRBJ2-7
DNA: TGTGCCAGCAGTTTACAGGGGGGAAACTACGAGCAGTACTTC
CDR3: CASSLQGGNYEQYF

D: TRBD1
size: many
V: TRBV20-1
J: TRBJ1-1
DNA: TGCAGTGCTAGAAGGGACAGGGTGAACACTGAAGCTTTCTTT
CDR3: CSARRDRVNTEAFF

D: NA
size: NA
V: TRBV11-3
J: TRBJ2-6
DNA: TGTGCCAGCAGCATGGGAGCAGGGGGGGCCAACGTCCTGACTTTC
CDR3: CASSMGAGGANVLTF

D: NA
size: NA
V: TRBV12-3/TRBV12-4
J: TRBJ2-5
DNA: TGTGCCAGCGGGGAGACTAGAGTGGAGACCCAGTACTTC
CDR3: CASGETRVETQYF

D: TRBD1
size: many
V: TRBV20-1
J: TRBJ2-7
DNA: TGCAGTGCCTCTTACCCGGACAGGGCCTACGAGCAGTACTTC
CDR3: CSASYPDRAYEQYF

D: TRBD1
size: many
V: TRBV6-2/TRBV6-3
J: TRBJ2-1
DNA: TGTGCCAGCAGTTACAGTCCGGGACAGGGAATTTACAATGAGCAGTTCTTC
CDR3: CASSYSPGQGIYNEQFF

D: TRBD2
size: few
V: TRBV10-3
J: TRBJ2-3
DNA: TGTGCCATCAGAGCCGGACTAGGGGCTCCAGATACGCAGTATTTT
CDR3: CAIRAGLGAPDTQYF

D: NA
size: NA
V: TRBV7-9
J: TRBJ2-3
DNA: TGTGCCAGCAGCGGGGACCGACCTAGCACAGATACGCAGTATTTT
CDR3: CASSGDRPSTDTQYF

D: NA
size: many
V: TRBV20-1
J: TRBJ2-3
DNA: TGCAGTTTCAGGGGTTCTAGCACAGATACGCAGTATTTT
CDR3: CSFRGSSTDTQYF

D: NA
size: many
V: TRBV6-2/TRBV6-3
J: TRBJ1-3
DNA: TGTGCCAGCAGTGACCCTTCGAACCCGCGCTCTGGAAACACCATATATTTT
CDR3: CASSDPSNPRSGNTIYF

D: NA
size: once
V: TRBV4-3
J: TRBJ2-6
DNA: TGCGCCAGCAGCCAATTCTCTGGGGCCAACGTCCTGACTTTC
CDR3: CASSQFSGANVLTF

D: NA
size: NA
V: TRBV4-3
J: TRBJ1-1
DNA: TGCGCCAGCAGCCACCAGGACTGGGGTCTTGGGGCTTTCTTT
CDR3: CASSHQDWGLGAFF

D: NA
size: few
V: TRBV7-2
J: TRBJ2-1
DNA: TGTGCCAGCAGCGTTGATCAGGGAAAGCAGTTCTTC
CDR3: CASSVDQGKQFF

D: TRBD2
size: NA
V: TRBV12-3/TRBV12-4
J: TRBJ2-3
DNA: TGTGCCAGCAGTTGGAGAGGAGCGGGGGGAGTAGATACGCAGTATTTT
CDR3: CASSWRGAGGVDTQYF

D: TRBD1
size: few
V: TRBV7-9
J: TRBJ1-1
DNA: TGTGCCAGCAGCCCAGGGGGCCCATTAGCTTTCTTT
CDR3: CASSPGGPLAFF

D: NA
size: few
V: TRBV20-1
J: TRBJ2-3
DNA: TGCAGTGCTAGAGCAGGACGGAGCACAGATACGCAGTATTTT
CDR3: CSARAGRSTDTQYF

D: TRBD2
size: many
V: TRBV4-3
J: TRBJ2-1
DNA: TGCGCCAGCGCGGCCCGCGCGGGGGGCTACAATGAGCAGTTCTTC
CDR3: CASAARAGGYNEQFF

D: NA
size: NA
V: TRBV5-5
J: TRBJ1-4
DNA: TGTGCCAGCAGCTTTGACAGTGTTTCAAAACTGTTTTTT
CDR3: CASSFDSVSKLFF

D: NA
size: few
V: TRBV6-1
J: TRBJ2-1
DNA: TGTGCCAGTCAACGGGGTTACTCCTACAATGAGCAGTTCTTC
CDR3: CASQRGYSYNEQFF

D: TRBD1
size: once
V: TRBV10-3
J: TRBJ2-6
DNA: TGTGCCATCAGTTTATCAGGGGGAAAAATCTCTGGGGCCAACGTCCTGACTTTC
CDR3: CAISLSGGKISGANVLTF

D: TRBD1
size: few
V: TRBV2
J: TRBJ2-2
DNA: TGTGCCAGCAGTCTCCAGACAGGGGGCACCGGGGAGCTGTTTTTT
CDR3: CASSLQTGGTGELFF

D: TRBD1
size: many
V: TRBV11-2
J: TRBJ2-1
DNA: TGTGCCAGCAGCGGGCACTACAGGGGAAACAATGAGCAGTTCTTC
CDR3: CASSGHYRGNNEQFF

D: NA
size: few
V: TRBV6-1
J: TRBJ2-7
DNA: TGTGCCAGCAGAAGATTCGGGGCGCTCGGCGACGAGCAGTACTTC
CDR3: CASRRFGALGDEQYF

D: TRBD2
size: many
V: TRBV7-2
J: TRBJ2-3
DNA: TGTGCCAGCAGCTTAGCCGGACTAGGGACCGATACGCAGTATTTT
CDR3: CASSLAGLGTDTQYF

D: NA
size: few
V: TRBV7-8
J: TRBJ1-6
DNA: TGTGCCAGCAGCTTAGGAGCGGAACATTCACCCCTCCACTTT
CDR3: CASSLGAEHSPLHF

D: NA
size: few
V: TRBV28
J: TRBJ1-2
DNA: TGTGCCAGCAGTTCCGGACTGTCGAACTATGGCTACACCTTC
CDR3: CASSSGLSNYGYTF

D: NA
size: many
V: TRBV24-1
J: TRBJ1-2
DNA: TGTGCCTTCCTGGCCGGGAATGTCGGAGGAGGCTATGGCTACACCTTC
CDR3: CAFLAGNVGGGYGYTF

D: NA
size: many
V: TRBV5-1
J: TRBJ2-7
DNA: TGCGCCAGCTCAAAAGGGGAGTTCTACGAGCAGTACTTC
CDR3: CASSKGEFYEQYF

D: NA
size: many
V: TRBV27
J: TRBJ1-4
DNA: TGTGCCAGCAGTTTATGGCCAAATGAAAAACTGTTTTTT
CDR3: CASSLWPNEKLFF

D: NA
size: NA
V: TRBV12-3/TRBV12-4
J: TRBJ1-6
DNA: TGTGCCAGCAGTCGCCGCCATAATTCACCCCTCCACTTT
CDR3: CASSRRHNSPLHF

D: TRBD1
size: many
V: TRBV20-1
J: TRBJ1-1
DNA: TGCAGTGCTAGTGGGACAGGGGGTTTAAGAGCTTTCTTT
CDR3: CSASGTGGLRAFF

D: NA
size: NA
V: TRBV6-1
J: TRBJ1-3
DNA: TGTGCCAGCAGCCGTGACAGTGACTCTGGAAACACCATATATTTT
CDR3: CASSRDSDSGNTIYF

D: NA
size: many
V: TRBV3-1
J: TRBJ2-2
DNA: TGTGCCAGCAGCCGGACAGCTGGGACCGGGGAGCTGTTTTTT
CDR3: CASSRTAGTGELFF

D: NA
size: many
V: TRBV29-1
J: TRBJ2-7
DNA: TGCAGCGTCGGCCCAAGCTCCTACGAGCAGTACTTC
CDR3: CSVGPSSYEQYF

D: NA
size: NA
V: TRBV20-1
J: TRBJ2-3
DNA: TGCAGTGCTAGCAGTCGCAGGGCCGGGCGAGATACGCAGTATTTT
CDR3: CSASSRRAGRDTQYF

D: TRBD2
size: many
V: TRBV5-4
J: TRBJ2-1
DNA: TGTGCCAGCAGCGTGCCGACTAGCGGAGAGCAGTTCTTC
CDR3: CASSVPTSGEQFF

D: NA
size: NA
V: TRBV3-1
J: TRBJ2-2
DNA: TGTGCCAGCAGCCAAGGAGGGGGGGTAATCGCCGGGGAGCTGTTTTTT
CDR3: CASSQGGGVIAGELFF

D: TRBD1
size: few
V: TRBV12-3/TRBV12-4
J: TRBJ1-2
DNA: TGTGCCAGCAGCCCACGGACAGGGTTCTATGGCTACACCTTC
CDR3: CASSPRTGFYGYTF

D: TRBD1
size: few
V: TRBV10-3
J: TRBJ1-1
DNA: TGTGCCATCTCCGAAGGGCCGGGACAGGAAGCTTTCTTT
CDR3: CAISEGPGQEAFF

D: TRBD1
size: many
V: TRBV9
J: TRBJ2-7
DNA: TGTGCCAGCAGCGTAGAACCCGGACAGGGGAAACTGGACGAGCAGTACTTC
CDR3: CASSVEPGQGKLDEQYF

D: NA
size: many
V: TRBV5-1
J: TRBJ1-1
DNA: TGCGCCAGCAGCTTGATAGGCGCGGGGACTGAAGCTTTCTTT
CDR3: CASSLIGAGTEAFF

D: TRBD1
size: once
V: TRBV12-3/TRBV12-4
J: TRBJ1-2
DNA: TGTGCCAGCAGTTTAAACAGGGGAAGTGATGGCTTCACCTTC
CDR3: CASSLNRGSDGFTF

D: NA
size: few
V: TRBV7-9
J: TRBJ2-7
DNA: TGTGCCAGCAGCTTAAGGGTCCGCAACGGCGACGAGCAGTACTTC
CDR3: CASSLRVRNGDEQYF

D: NA
size: NA
V: TRBV29-1
J: TRBJ2-3
DNA: TGCAGCGTTATCGAGCGCACAGATACGCAGTATTTT
CDR3: CSVIERTDTQYF

D: NA
size: few
V: TRBV7-2
J: TRBJ1-5
DNA: TGTGCCAGCAGCTTATTTGGGCGTGATCAGCCCCAGCATTTT
CDR3: CASSLFGRDQPQHF

D: TRBD2
size: NA
V: TRBV5-1
J: TRBJ2-3
DNA: TGCGCCAGCAGCTTGAGCGGGACTACCCCCGTTACGCAGTATTTT
CDR3: CASSLSGTTPVTQYF

D: NA
size: few
V: TRBV11-2
J: TRBJ1-4
DNA: TGTGCCAGCAGCGCCGGGACGGGTCCTATGGAAAAACTGTTTTTT
CDR3: CASSAGTGPMEKLFF

D: TRBD1
size: NA
V: TRBV12-3/TRBV12-4
J: TRBJ2-7
DNA: TGTGCCAGCAGTCAAGAACAGGGGAAATCCTACGAGCAGTACTTC
CDR3: CASSQEQGKSYEQYF

D: NA
size: few
V: TRBV6-5
J: TRBJ1-1
DNA: TGTGCCAGCAGTTACTCGGCAGGCCCCCTCACTGAAGCTTTCTTT
CDR3: CASSYSAGPLTEAFF

D: NA
size: NA
V: TRBV2
J: TRBJ2-3
DNA: TGTGCCAGCAGGTTCGGGGACGGAAACACAGATACGCAGTATTTT
CDR3: CASRFGDGNTDTQYF